This T cell receptor beta chain was observed in a study of shared clonotypes between healthy human individuals. V was shortened by 1 base and J by 7 bases, with 16 bases between the two germline ends. Per the germline V gene, CDR1 is SGHAT and CDR2 is FQNNGV. The length of the CDR3 is 15 residues. Sequencing used immunoSEQ multiplex PCR; TCRdb keeps in-frame clones, though not all of them. The table has about 680,000 clones, around 74% seen once. The chain couples TRBV11-2 to TRBJ1-2, with a tentative D call TRBD1 (5 bases). The receptor was derived from a woman aged 25 to 45 in good health. The sequencing input was memory CD4+ T cells sorted from blood. Subset reported: CD45RA-negative fraction. CDR3 protein: CASSLGLTRGRGYTF. CDR3 DNA: TGTGCCAGCAGCTTAGGGCTAACGAGGGGCCGTGGCTACACCTTC.